This entry lists 6 T cell receptor beta chains sequenced from one sample in a study of cytomegalovirus exposure and HLA in healthy donors. PCR primers comprised 60 Vbeta and 13 Jbeta primers. Produced via immunoSEQ multiplex PCR; TCRdb's table is partial and in-frame only. The sample lists approximately 180,000 clones; over 70% were seen once. Sequencing used PBMCs. The receptors derive from a woman in her 30s in good health and CMV-seronegative.

V and J are TRBV7-9 and TRBJ1-3; D perhaps matches TRBD1 (5 bases). Trimming pared 2 bases from V and 0 bases from J, leaving 11 bases between. CDR1 SEHNR and CDR2 FQNEAQ come from the germline V gene (reference sequence). This CDR3 has 16 amino acids. The CDR3 DNA reads as TGTGCCAGCAGCTTATCCCCCGACAGCTCTGGAAACACCATATATTTT. This translates into CASSLSPDSSGNTIYF.

This clone has a handful of counts. This chain links TRBV7-9 with TRBJ1-1; unclear D gene. Germline V gene data show CDR1 as SEHNR and CDR2 as FQNEAQ (reference sequence). V was pared by 0 bases and J by 11 bases, with 13 bases between. This CDR3 spans 13 amino acids. The CDR3 spells CASSLASQAGAFF. The CDR3 DNA sequence: TGTGCCAGCAGCTTAGCGAGCCAGGCTGGGGCTTTCTTT.

The chain recombines TRBV7-3 with TRBJ2-2; possible D gene TRBD1, 5 bases. The ends were cut back, 5 bases at V and 1 base at J, with 5 bases in the middle. The CDR3 has 13 residues. CDR1 and CDR2 from the germline V gene are SGHTA and FQGTGA. This CDR3 is CASSRGNTGELFF. CDR3 DNA: TGTGCCAGCAGCAGGGGGAACACCGGGGAGCTGTTTTTT.

This clone has only a few counts. Its ends do not fully match the called genes, so a read error is possible. The DNA for the CDR3 is TGCGCCAGCAGCCAGGCTTTAGCGGGACTTGTCACAGATACGCAGTATTTT. This sequence encodes CASSQALAGLVTDTQYF. The V and J genes are TRBV5-4 and TRBJ2-3; 8 bases map to TRBD2. CDR3 size: 17 residues. Germline CDR1 and CDR2: SGHNT and YYREEE (reference sequence).

The V and J genes are TRBV2 and TRBJ1-2; 8 bases agree with TRBD1. This CDR3 is built from 14 residues. Trimming cost V 9 bases and J 1 base; bases outside gene matches: 7. Per the germline V gene, CDR1 is SNHLY and CDR2 is FYNNEI. The CDR3 loop reads CASNRGNDNYGYTF. The CDR3 nucleotides read TGTGCCAGTAACAGGGGGAATGATAACTATGGCTACACCTTC.

The chain is built from TRBV7-2 and TRBJ2-4; D may be TRBD1 (6 bases). Germline V gene data show CDR1 as SGHTA and CDR2 as FQGNSA. Trimming removed 6 bases at V and 2 bases at J, with 11 bases between. This CDR3 comprises 14 residues. The CDR3 DNA sequence: TGTGCCAGCAGACCCACAGGGACCAAAAACATTCAGTACTTC. It encodes CASRPTGTKNIQYF.